This T cell receptor (beta chain) was documented in a study of blood T cell repertoires in COVID-19 (TCRdb year 2020). Describing the broader study: The collaborator samples originated in the United States, Italy and Spain and spanned the acute and convalescent phases of COVID-19. A de-identified subject ID, COVID-19 status, age in years and sex were almost always included in the sample metadata. The prospective study material was composed of cDNA or gDNA derived from T cells, B-cell-depleted T cells, or PBMCs. Deeply sampled blood TCRbeta repertoires from subjects exposed to, actively infected with, or recovered from COVID-19 were included in the dataset. Where available, HLA class I and class II types were obtained from metadata supplied by the sample provider rather than from assay-based typing. The repertoires were made available in a free public database intended to serve as a resource for research on the immune response to SARS-CoV-2. The samples were drawn from the first 160 participants of the ongoing ImmuneRACE study and from 1,254 subjects provided by 6 global collaborators. Overall study outcomes, separate from this receptor: The quantity of clinical and demographic metadata differed by source and by participant and was supplied without curation.

As for this clone: Its antigen is unknown. One base away there is no much larger clone; base qualities are not given.

TCRbeta CDR3 regions were amplified from genomic DNA using the immunoSEQ Assay, a bias-controlled multiplex PCR. Per the original workflow: Nucleated cell counts per sample were estimated from amplification of reference gene primers within the assay. To quantify the absolute abundance of each unique TCRbeta CDR3 rearrangement, sequence reads were collapsed and filtered. For each sample, productive Simpson clonality was calculated as the square root of Simpson's diversity index over productive rearrangements. What TCRdb holds here is the immuneACCESS table cut down to in-frame rearrangements. Part of the clones is not present; checked against another copy, under half of the missing clones reflect an unresolved V gene, and the others are unexplained. V and J calls and clone size are copied from that table; D and trimming were computed from the DNA. Recorded for this sample are about 230,000 clones; less than 85% of them occurred a single time. The ten largest clones capture approximately 2.6% of the sample.

According to the germline V gene, CDR1 reads SGHRS and CDR2 reads YFSETQ. V lost 6 bases and J lost 9 bases, and the count of bases not matched to a germline gene is 16. The CDR3 starts with the cysteine, ends with the phenylalanine, and has 16 residues. Here the CDR3 DNA is all that survives: 48 bases in frame from base 1. Whole blood was collected in K2EDTA tubes by collaborating institutions according to the institutions' own protocols. For TCRbeta analysis, collaborators shipped samples as frozen whole blood, isolated PBMCs, or DNA extracted from either of those sample types. The chain employs TRBV5-1 and TRBJ1-4; 8 central nucleotides agree with TRBD1. The source is a woman aged 70 to 79 with active or convalescent COVID-19. The sequenced sample was peripheral blood. CDR3 loop: CASTLSPGTGGKKLFF. In nucleotides, the sequence is TGCGCCAGCACCTTATCCCCCGGGACAGGAGGAAAAAAACTGTTTTTT.